This entry lists 22 T cell receptor beta chains sequenced from one sample in a study of CD8 T cells in ankylosing spondylitis. Study-wide findings and caveats: Seemingly characteristic of ankylosing spondylitis blood was a TCR beta motif consisting of eight highly homologous variants.

TCRdb processed the 5' RACE reads anew with MiXCR; each CDR3 protein has one entry. The table records 650,000 to 800,000 distinct CDR3 sequences, about 20% of them present only once. No cognate antigen is known for these TCRs. The sequenced material came from blood, either unsorted or a sorted T cell fraction (not recorded which). The receptors here all came from a male donor with ankylosing spondylitis.

The V gene is TRBV4-2, the J gene TRBJ2-7; TRBD2 matches 7 bases. The germline V gene encodes CDR1 LGHNA and CDR2 YNFKEQ. The CDR3 consists of 17 residues. V shed 0 bases, J shed 1 base, and the junction held 9 bases outside the gene matches. The CDR3 is CASSQDWAGVGSYEQYF. The CDR3 nucleotides are TGTGCCAGCAGCCAAGATTGGGCGGGGGTCGGATCCTACGAGCAGTACTTC.

This rearrangement joins TRBV3-1 to TRBJ2-7; TRBD2 matches 12 bases. Germline-derived CDR1 and CDR2 are LGHDT and YNNKEL (reference sequence). The CDR3 loop spans 15 amino acids. V was pared by 4 bases and J by 4 bases, with 5 bases of the junction left unmatched. The DNA of the CDR3 is TGTGCCAGCAGCCCAGGACTAGCGGGGAGATACGAGCAGTACTTC. Translating it yields CASSPGLAGRYEQYF.

This clonotype was recorded many times. This sequence joins TRBV7-3 and TRBJ1-1; D gene unclear. Per germline, CDR1 SGHTA and CDR2 FQGTGA. Trimming removed 5 bases from V and 10 bases from J, with 17 bases in between. The CDR3 totals 13 residues. The CDR3 loop is CASSPNGEGLAFF. In DNA, the CDR3 is TGTGCCAGCAGCCCAAATGGAGAGGGTCTAGCTTTCTTT. The entire variable domain, with the rest obtained from reference TRBV7-3 and TRBJ1-1, is as follows: GAGVSQTPSNKVTEKGKYVELRCDPISGHTALYWYRQSLGQGPEFLIYFQGTGAADDSGLPNDRFFAVRPEGSVSTLKIQRTERGDSAVYLCASSPNGEGLAFFGQGTRLTVV.

This clonotype was seen many times. The gene calls are TRBV7-7 and TRBJ1-4; 12 positions match TRBD1. The V gene's germline CDR1 is SSHAT and CDR2 FNYEAQ (reference sequence). The V gene end was trimmed by 5 bases and the J gene end by 6 bases; junction bases not matched to a gene: 4. The CDR3 spans 15 residues. The DNA of the CDR3 is TGTGCCAGCAGCCCTGGGACAGGGGGCGATGAAAAACTGTTTTTT. It encodes CASSPGTGGDEKLFF.

The rearrangement links TRBV5-1 to TRBJ1-4; the D gene is possibly TRBD1 (5 bases). The CDR3 runs 16 residues. Germline V lookup: CDR1 SGHRS, CDR2 YFSETQ. The ends were cut back, 3 bases at V and 10 bases at J, with 22 bases in the middle. This CDR3 reads CASSSRQGGGGGKLFF. The CDR3 bases are TGCGCCAGCAGCTCACGCCAGGGAGGAGGTGGCGGAAAACTGTTTTTT.

This clonotype occurred a few times. The chain is built from TRBV29-1 and TRBJ2-1; the D is unclear. This CDR3 is 15 amino acids long. Trimming removed 7 bases from V and 0 bases from J, with 16 bases in between. Looked up from germline, CDR1 is SQVTM and CDR2 is ANQGSEA. CDR3 protein: CSASDRVLSYNEQFF. The DNA of the CDR3 is TGCAGCGCTTCCGACCGGGTCCTCTCCTACAATGAGCAGTTCTTC.

This clonotype appeared a few times. The chain is built from TRBV7-3 and TRBJ2-1, with 7 bases matching TRBD1. With 4 bases clipped from V and 3 bases from J, the junction kept 6 bases outside the gene matches. CDR1 and CDR2 from the germline V gene are SGHTA and FQGTGA. The CDR3 is 15 residues long. For the CDR3, the DNA is TGTGCCAGCAGCTCACAGGGGTGGAACTACAATGAGCAGTTCTTC. As protein: CASSSQGWNYNEQFF.

This clonotype was observed a few times. The chain couples TRBV5-1 to TRBJ1-1; 7 bases are shared with TRBD1. V trimming: 3 bases; J trimming: 9 bases; junction bases outside the gene matches: 14. This CDR3 contains 15 residues. Germline CDR1 is SGHRS and CDR2 is YFSETQ. The DNA of the CDR3 is TGCGCCAGCAGCTCGACCCTGGCCGGGACAGAGCAAGCTTTCTTT. This sequence encodes CASSSTLAGTEQAFF.

This rearrangement joins TRBV6-1 to TRBJ2-2, with 8 bases identical to TRBD1. This CDR3 is 14 amino acids long. V gave up 6 bases and J gave up 4 bases; unmatched junction bases: 4. The germline V gene has CDR1 MNHNS and CDR2 SASEGT. For the CDR3, the DNA is TGTGCCAGCAGCCAAGGGACAGGCACCGGGGAGCTGTTTTTT. As protein: CASSQGTGTGELFF.

In this sample, this clonotype turned up a few times. At one end the junction does not follow the germline gene, possibly because of a read error. The chain recombines TRBV20-1 with TRBJ2-7, with D perhaps matching TRBD1 or TRBD2 (5 bases each). Germline V lookup: CDR1 DFQATT, CDR2 SNEGSKA (reference sequence). CDR3 length: 10 amino acids. The DNA for the CDR3 is TGCAGTGCTAGTTGGGACGTAGTCCACTTC. Translated, it gives CSASWDVVHF.

This chain links TRBV28 with TRBJ2-2; 13 bases agree with TRBD2. The trim removed 0 bases at V and 0 bases at J, leaving 1 base unmatched. The CDR3 loop spans 18 amino acids. CDR1 MDHEN and CDR2 SYDVKM come from the germline V gene. CDR3 region: CASSLWGLAGPNTGELFF. CDR3 in DNA: TGTGCCAGCAGTTTATGGGGACTAGCGGGACCGAACACCGGGGAGCTGTTTTTT.

In this sample, this clonotype turned up many times. This chain uses TRBV5-1 with TRBJ2-1; 9 nucleotides match TRBD1. CDR3 length equals 14 residues. V was clipped by 4 bases and J by 4 bases; unmatched bases: 3. Per the germline V gene, CDR1 is SGHRS and CDR2 is YFSETQ. The CDR3 region is CASSGTGLYNEQFF. CDR3 DNA: TGCGCCAGCAGCGGGACAGGGTTGTACAATGAGCAGTTCTTC.

The chain employs TRBV4-1 and TRBJ2-2; 7 positions agree with TRBD2. Germline V CDR1 and CDR2: MGHRA, YSYEKL. Trimming removed 1 base from V and 6 bases from J; junction bases left unmatched: 11. The CDR3 is 17 residues long. In DNA, the CDR3 is TGCGCCAGCAGCCAAGTTGCCCTAGCGGCGTCCGCCGGGGAGCTGTTTTTT. Its translation is CASSQVALAASAGELFF.

The genes are TRBV20-1 and TRBJ2-7, with 8 bases matching TRBD2. The CDR3 covers 12 residues. V dropped 6 bases and J dropped 4; count of bases not matched to a gene: 5. CDR1 is DFQATT and CDR2 is SNEGSKA in the germline V gene (reference sequence). The CDR3 region has the DNA TGCAGTGCATTTAGCGGGACTTACGAGCAGTACTTC. Protein: CSAFSGTYEQYF.

A few counts support this clonotype. The rearrangement links TRBV19 to TRBJ2-7; 7 bases are shared with TRBD1. The CDR3 loop spans 14 amino acids. V shed 6 bases, J shed 2 bases, and the junction held 7 bases outside the gene matches. Germline V gene data show CDR1 as LNHDA and CDR2 as SQIVND (reference sequence). The CDR3 DNA is TGTGCCAGTAGCAAATTGGGACAGCCCTACGAGCAGTACTTC. It encodes CASSKLGQPYEQYF.

The table lists this clonotype with a few counts. The chain has TRBV5-1 and TRBJ1-4; D not resolved. The CDR3 loop spans 16 amino acids. V dropped 0 bases and J dropped 4 bases, with 13 bases sitting between them. The germline V gene encodes CDR1 SGHRS and CDR2 YFSETQ. The CDR3 region has the DNA TGCGCCAGCAGCTTGGTAGCCGGGGAATTTAATGAAAAACTGTTTTTT. Its protein is CASSLVAGEFNEKLFF.

DNA for the CDR3: TGCAGTGCTAGTGGGGGGCGCGAGGGCTACACCTTC. Translating it yields CSASGGREGYTF. The V gene is TRBV20-1, the J gene TRBJ1-2; possibly TRBD1 for D (6 bases). Trimming left V 3 bases short and J 8 bases short, with 13 bases between. CDR1 and CDR2 from the germline V gene are DFQATT and SNEGSKA (reference sequence). The CDR3 length is 12 residues.

The V gene is TRBV7-8, the J gene TRBJ2-2; a possible D gene is TRBD2 (6 bases). Trimming stripped 5 bases from V and 4 bases from J, with 17 bases between. Germline CDR1 is SGHVS and CDR2 is FQNEAQ. The CDR3 length is 16 residues. CDR3 sequence: CASSTPDKEGTGELFF. The CDR3 DNA follows: TGTGCCAGCAGCACGCCGGATAAGGAGGGCACCGGGGAGCTGTTTTTT.

This clonotype showed up just a few times. This chain uses TRBV20-1 with TRBJ2-5, with 11 bases fitting TRBD2. The germline V gene encodes CDR1 DFQATT and CDR2 SNEGSKA (reference sequence). The CDR3 runs to 14 residues. The V and J ends lost 4 bases and 3 bases, in that order; junction bases with no gene match: 4. CDR3 DNA sequence: TGCAGTGCTATACTTAGCGGGAGGGAAGAGACCCAGTACTTC. It is translated as CSAILSGREETQYF.

This clonotype has a single count. This rearrangement joins TRBV27 to TRBJ2-5; no reliable D call. CDR3 length: 13 amino acids. V was trimmed by 0 bases and J by 8 bases, leaving 10 bases between them. Germline V lookup: CDR1 MNHEY, CDR2 SMNVEV (reference sequence). CDR3 loop: CASSLSVVGTQYF. The CDR3 coding sequence is TGTGCCAGCAGTTTATCGGTAGTAGGAACCCAGTACTTC.

The V and J genes are TRBV27 and TRBJ2-1; 9 nucleotides line up with TRBD2. V dropped 1 base and J dropped 5; count of bases not matched to a gene: 3. CDR1 and CDR2 (germline): MNHEY, SMNVEV (reference sequence). This CDR3 contains 15 residues. The DNA for the CDR3 is TGTGCCAGCAGTTTATATAGCGGGGGTCACAATGAGCAGTTCTTC. Translating it yields CASSLYSGGHNEQFF.

V is TRBV5-1 and J is TRBJ2-1; TRBD1 might be the D (5 bases). V lost 0 bases, J lost 9 bases, and 13 bases lay in between. The germline CDR1 and CDR2 sequences are SGHRS and YFSETQ. The CDR3 runs 14 residues. CDR3 coding DNA: TGCGCCAGCAGCTTGGTAGGGGTGGCGAGTGAGCAGTTCTTC. This encodes CASSLVGVASEQFF.